The clone carrying this T cell receptor beta chain was seen a handful of times. Its antigen remains unknown. This CDR3 is 12 amino acids long. Germline V gives CDR1 SQVTM, CDR2 ANQGSEA. Unique molecular identifiers (one per individual cDNA molecule) were attached. TCRdb fed the 5' RACE reads into MiXCR, producing one record per CDR3 protein. The repertoire holds fewer than 100,000 distinct CDR3 sequences, with 5% to 6.5% as singletons. This sample is drawn from a study of early T cells in non-severe SARS-CoV-2 infection. For the study at large: The chains were unpaired, and the sequenced material was bulk RNA from unsorted whole blood.

Points from the study as a whole: In VDJdb matching, anti-spike CD8 responses were favored while private and CD4 specificities went missing.

Input material: whole blood. The clonotype was recovered from an adult who was a healthcare worker with PCR-confirmed SARS-CoV-2 infection or an uninfected control (not recorded which). The gene calls are TRBV29-1 and TRBJ2-1; tentative D call: TRBD1 (6 bases). The CDR3 DNA reads as TGCAGTGCCCTCACAGGGTACAATGAGCAGTTCTTC. It is translated as CSALTGYNEQFF.